The T cell receptor beta chain described here comes from a study of blood T cell repertoires in COVID-19 (dated by TCRdb to 2019 to 2021). Regarding the research as a whole: Samples covering the acute and convalescent phases of COVID-19 were provided by collaborators in the United States, Italy and Spain. The material from the prospective study consisted of cDNA or gDNA derived from T cells, B-cell-depleted T cells, or PBMCs. The dataset comprised deeply sampled blood TCRbeta repertoires from subjects exposed to, actively infected with, or recovered from COVID-19. A freely available public database, intended as a resource for researchers studying the immune response to SARS-CoV-2, is where the repertoires were released. Samples came from the ongoing ImmuneRACE study (first 160 participants) plus 1,254 subjects from 6 global collaborators. The sample metadata nearly always contained a de-identified subject ID, COVID-19 status, age in years and sex. Where available, HLA class I and class II types were taken from metadata supplied by the sample provider and were not determined by assay-based typing.

Study-level results and caveats: How much clinical and demographic metadata was included differed by source and by participant, and the metadata was provided uncurated.

Another Seattle source contributed samples from volunteer blood donors who had recovered from COVID-19. Collaborating institutions collected whole blood in K2EDTA tubes following their own protocols. Collaborator samples were shipped for TCRbeta analysis as frozen whole blood, isolated PBMCs, or DNA extracted from either sample type. TCRbeta CDR3 regions were amplified from genomic DNA using the immunoSEQ Assay, a bias-controlled multiplex PCR. From the authors' description of their analysis: The number of nucleated cells in each sample was estimated from the amplification of reference gene primers within the assay. To quantify the absolute abundance of each unique TCRbeta CDR3 rearrangement, sequence reads were collapsed and filtered. For each sample, productive Simpson clonality was calculated as the square root of Simpson's diversity index across productive rearrangements. The source is immuneACCESS, and TCRdb retained only in-frame sequences with V and J called. Part of the clones is not carried over; for the studies checked, unresolved V genes explain less than half of this, and the remainder is unexplained. V and J calls and clone size are copied from that table; D and trimming were computed from the DNA. The sample contains about 260,000 clones, approximately 89% of them found a single time. Roughly 9.8% of the sample is held by the ten biggest clonotypes.

The germline V gene supplies CDR1 SQVTM and CDR2 ANQGSEA. V lost 5 bases and J lost 8 bases, and the count of bases not matched to a germline gene is 11. Inclusive of the bounding cysteine and phenylalanine, the CDR3 is 14 residues long. The CDR3 DNA has 42 bases and is translated from base 1. Regarding this clone: Its target antigen remains unknown. No base quality information exists; no much larger clone differs at one position.

This TCR was recovered from a man aged 40-49 years who had recovered from COVID-19. The rearranged chain carries TRBV29-1 and TRBJ1-2; 10 nucleotides in the junction match TRBD1. The sample was peripheral blood. The DNA sequence is given as TGCAGCGTTTTTGCCGGGACAGGGGTGGAAGGCTACACCTTC. It codes for CSVFAGTGVEGYTF. With all but the CDR3 taken from the reference TRBV29-1 and TRBJ1-2 genes, the full variable domain is: SAVISQKPSRDICQRGTSLTIQCQVDSQVTMMFWYRQQPGQSLTLIATANQGSEATYESGFVIDKFPISRPNLTFSTLTVSNMSPEDSSIYLCSVFAGTGVEGYTFGSGTRLTVV.